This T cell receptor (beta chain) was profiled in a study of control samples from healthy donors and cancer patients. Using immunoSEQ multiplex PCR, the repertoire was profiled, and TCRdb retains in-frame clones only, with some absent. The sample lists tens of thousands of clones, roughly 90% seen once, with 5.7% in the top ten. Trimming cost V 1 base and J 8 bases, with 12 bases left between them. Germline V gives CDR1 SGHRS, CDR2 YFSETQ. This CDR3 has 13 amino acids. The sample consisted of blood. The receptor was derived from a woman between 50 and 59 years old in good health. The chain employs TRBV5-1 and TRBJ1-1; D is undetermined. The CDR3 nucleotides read TGCGCCAGCAGCTTGTCGGGCAGTCCGGAAGCTTTCTTT. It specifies CASSLSGSPEAFF.